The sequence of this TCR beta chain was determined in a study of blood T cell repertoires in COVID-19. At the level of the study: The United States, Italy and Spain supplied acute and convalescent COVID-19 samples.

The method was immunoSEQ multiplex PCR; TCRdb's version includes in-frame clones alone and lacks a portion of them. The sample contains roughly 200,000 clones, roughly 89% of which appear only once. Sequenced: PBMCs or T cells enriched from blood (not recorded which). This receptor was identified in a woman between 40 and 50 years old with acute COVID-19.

The CDR3 protein is CAWSVGGQNYEQYF. CDR3 DNA sequence: TGTGCCTGGAGTGTAGGGGGACAGAACTACGAGCAGTACTTC. This chain connects TRBV30 to TRBJ2-7; TRBD1 matches 7 bases. CDR1 is GTSNPN and CDR2 is SVGIG in the germline V gene (reference sequence). V dropped 0 bases and J dropped 3; count of bases not matched to a gene: 5. CDR3 length: 14 amino acids.